The sequence of this T cell receptor beta chain was determined in a study of molecular identifiers for immune sequencing clone quantification. Study-wide results and limits: Clonotypes surpassing 20 RNA copies contained over 98% of effector molecules, versus under 1% in naive cells.

Naive CD8 T cells were FACS-sorted by CD8+CD4-CCR7+CD45RA+ markers. Germline lookup yields CDR1 LGHNA and CDR2 YSLEER. The length of the CDR3 is 15 residues. This clonotype was detected once. Its antigen is not identified. A much bigger clone sits one base away, suggesting this may be a read error. As previously described, bulk TCR libraries were made using listed TCR primers. One entry per CDR3 protein, called by TCRdb with MiXCR from the PCR reads. Among approximately 90,000 distinct CDR3 sequences listed, about 21% were seen once. The chain employs TRBV4-3 and TRBJ2-3; maybe TRBD2 (6 bases). Sequencing used naive CD8+ T cells from blood, with Jurkat cell RNA spiked in. Subset given: FACS-sorted CD8+CD4-CCR7+CD45RA+ naive T cells. This receptor was obtained from a human donor in good health. Some libraries in this study had Jurkat cell RNA spiked in. CDR3 in amino acids: CASGQGEDFPDTQYF. The CDR3 nucleotides are TGCGCCAGCGGCCAAGGGGAGGATTTCCCAGATACGCAGTATTTT.